This T cell receptor (beta chain) was recovered during a study of beta chain features in type 1 diabetes. Study information: Patients looked much like healthy donors when it came to age, gender and cell yields.

The study's findings and limits: Moderately but significantly shorter TCRB CDR3s were found in Type 1 diabetes patients in all four CD4+ subsets. Resolution of whether HLA type affects TCRB rearrangement was not achieved here.

Since all of the isolated RNA was reverse transcribed, expressed TCRB transcripts were what got sequenced. This table comes from immunoSEQ multiplex PCR, and its TCRdb copy is limited to in-frame clones, with some not included. The sample shows about 700,000 clones, around an eighth of them seen only once. Heparinised blood was drawn once per donor, averaging roughly 120 mL. Populations isolated by sorting all had purity greater than 98%. Looked up from germline, CDR1 is SGHRS and CDR2 is YFSETQ. V lost 4 bases and J lost 5, with 12 bases in between. The CDR3 runs 13 residues. As for this clone: Its target is unknown.

The chain joins TRBV5-1 to TRBJ2-5; no definite D call. This TCR came from a man younger than 35 with type 1 diabetes. The sample taken for sequencing was naive CD4+ T cells from blood. The CDR3 nucleotides are TGCGCCAGCAGCGCTCCATACAACGAGACCCAGTACTTC. As protein: CASSAPYNETQYF.